These 9 T cell receptor beta chains were all obtained from the same sample, sequenced in a study of T cell repertoires in cytomegalovirus infection. These receptors have no known antigen. One entry per CDR3 protein results from TCRdb running MiXCR on the reads. The profile shows some 130,000 distinct CDR3 sequences, approximately 30% of them singletons. The specimen comprised CD8+ T cells from cultured PBMCs, sampled from culture after CMV antigen stimulation. Receptors were obtained from a human donor in good health (CMV status not recorded). Some clones in this sample may be carry-over from other donors' samples.

V gene TRBV5-4 combines with J gene TRBJ1-1; maybe TRBD1 (5 bases). There are 12 residues in the CDR3. Trimming took 10 bases from V and 6 from J, leaving 16 bases between them. The germline gives CDR1 SGHNT, CDR2 YYREEE (reference sequence). This CDR3 is CAARSDRAEAFF. The CDR3 region has the DNA TGTGCCGCACGTTCCGACAGAGCTGAAGCTTTCTTT.

This clonotype occurred a few times. The chain combines TRBV12-3 or TRBV12-4 with TRBJ2-5, with 7 bases matching TRBD2. The V gene end was trimmed by 6 bases and the J gene end by 0 bases; junction bases not matched to a gene: 4. This CDR3 contains 14 residues. The CDR3 reads CASSPAGYQETQYF. CDR3 nucleotide sequence: TGTGCCAGCAGCCCAGCGGGGTACCAAGAGACCCAGTACTTC.

J is TRBJ2-5 and V is TRBV7-9, with unresolved D. The germline V and J ends were trimmed by 4 bases and 4 bases, with 13 bases remaining between them. The length of the CDR3 is 14 residues. Germline CDR1 reads SEHNR; CDR2 reads FQNEAQ (reference sequence). CDR3 loop: CASSSSDLLETQYF. DNA of the CDR3: TGTGCCAGCAGCTCATCGGACCTACTAGAGACCCAGTACTTC.

The CDR3 reads CASTSGTSGEETQYF. CDR3 coding DNA: TGTGCCAGCACCTCCGGGACTAGCGGGGAAGAGACCCAGTACTTC. The chain is built from TRBV7-9 and TRBJ2-5; 13 positions match TRBD2. The CDR3 totals 15 residues. J gave up 3 bases and V 7 bases, and 5 bases lay outside the gene matches. The germline CDR1 and CDR2 sequences are SEHNR and FQNEAQ (reference sequence).

The chain recombines TRBV19 with TRBJ2-4; tentatively, D is TRBD1 (7 bases). V was trimmed by 6 bases and J by 4 bases, leaving 22 bases between them. This CDR3 region has 17 residues. Germline lookup yields CDR1 LNHDA and CDR2 SQIVND (reference sequence). This chain's CDR3 is CASRGLLGTERKNIQYF. CDR3 DNA: TGTGCCAGTAGGGGACTGTTAGGGACAGAAAGAAAAAACATTCAGTACTTC.

The chain is built from TRBV20-1 and TRBJ1-5; D gene uncertain. The CDR3 is 14 residues long. Germline-derived CDR1 and CDR2 are DFQATT and SNEGSKA (reference sequence). Trimming removed 3 bases at V and 3 bases at J, with 12 bases between. The CDR3 is CSASDLGYNQPQHF. The CDR3 DNA reads as TGCAGTGCTAGCGATTTAGGTTACAATCAGCCCCAGCATTTT.

The chain recombines TRBV6-2 or TRBV6-3 with TRBJ1-1; a possible D gene is TRBD1 (6 bases). Germline V CDR1 and CDR2: MNHEY, SVGEGT. Deletions cut 5 bases from V and 3 bases from J, with 13 bases between. The CDR3 runs to 14 residues. The CDR3 is CASSQQGSDTEAFF. As DNA, the CDR3 is TGTGCCAGCAGTCAGCAGGGGTCGGACACTGAAGCTTTCTTT.

The chain uses TRBV5-1 and TRBJ1-1; TRBD1 matches at 10 bases. Trimming took 3 bases from V and 2 from J; bases not matched to a gene: 4. Germline V gives CDR1 SGHRS, CDR2 YFSETQ. The CDR3 runs to 15 residues. The CDR3 sequence: CASSSDRGFNTEAFF. DNA for the CDR3: TGCGCCAGCAGCTCGGACAGGGGGTTCAACACTGAAGCTTTCTTT.

To note about this clonotype: It may be a read error: a sequence one base away is much more abundant. The chain uses TRBV7-6 and TRBJ1-4; D uncertain. This CDR3 has 18 residues. Germline V gives CDR1 SGHVS, CDR2 FNYEAQ. The CDR3 sequence is CVSSLAPLGSYTNEKLFF. The CDR3 nucleotides are TGTGTCAGCAGCTTAGCTCCCCTGGGATCGTACACTAATGAAAAACTGTTTTTT.